The next 11 T cell receptor beta chains were all read from a single sample in a study of T cell changes during pregnancy in multiple sclerosis. Sequencing was performed with immunoSEQ multiplex PCR; in TCRdb, only in-frame clones are kept and a portion is missing. This table has approximately 79,000 clones, 85% to 95% appearing once. This specimen was peripheral blood, taken in the second trimester of pregnancy. The receptors originated from a female donor in good health, enrolled as a control in a pregnancy study.

This clone was observed a few times. This chain joins TRBV4-3 and TRBJ2-7; TRBD1 matches at 11 bases. V lost 0 bases and J lost 3; bases outside the gene matches: 4. The CDR3 covers 16 residues. Germline CDR1 LGHNA, CDR2 YSLEER. CDR3 nucleotide sequence: TGCGCCAGCAGCCAAGAGGGCGGGACAGGGGGCTACGAGCAGTACTTC. As protein: CASSQEGGTGGYEQYF.

V gene TRBV29-1 combines with J gene TRBJ2-5; D not resolved. Germline V lookup: CDR1 SQVTM, CDR2 ANQGSEA. This CDR3 has 12 residues. V was clipped by 4 bases and J by 3 bases, with 9 bases between them. CDR3 bases: TGCAGCGTTGTGCAGACTGAAGAGACCCAGTACTTC. Encoded protein: CSVVQTEETQYF.

CDR3 sequence reads: CASSATDRGVMNTEAFF. CDR3 nucleotide sequence: TGTGCCAGCAGCGCCACAGACAGGGGAGTGATGAACACTGAAGCTTTCTTT. This sequence joins TRBV9 and TRBJ1-1; TRBD1 matches at 8 bases. Losses at the gene ends were 3 bases for V and 0 bases for J; bases not matched to a gene: 10. Germline V gives CDR1 SGDLS, CDR2 YYNGEE. The CDR3 is 17 amino acids.

The CDR3 DNA reads TGTGCCAGCAGCCTAGCCACCGGCCAGACCTACACTGAAGCTTTCTTT. Translated, it gives CASSLATGQTYTEAFF. The rearrangement uses TRBV5-5 and TRBJ1-1; D uncertain. Deletions cut 4 bases from V and 3 bases from J, with 19 bases between. The germline V gene encodes CDR1 SGHKS and CDR2 YYEKEE (reference sequence). The length of the CDR3 is 16 residues.

The CDR3 loop reads CASSMRVGGPDTQYF. In DNA form, the CDR3 reads TGTGCCAGTAGTATGAGGGTCGGGGGTCCAGATACGCAGTATTTT. This chain joins TRBV19 and TRBJ2-3, with TRBD2 as a possible D gene (6 bases). This CDR3 is built from 15 residues. V was pared by 3 bases and J by 4 bases, with 14 bases between. CDR1 is LNHDA, CDR2 SQIVND, per germline (reference sequence). Drawing the rest from reference TRBV19 and TRBJ2-3, the complete variable domain is DGGITQSPKYLFRKEGQNVTLSCEQNLNHDAMYWYRQDPGQGLRLIYYSQIVNDFQKGDIAEGYSVSREKKESFPLTVTSAQKNPTAFYLCASSMRVGGPDTQYFGPGTRLTVL.

V is TRBV7-2 and J is TRBJ2-7; the D is unclear. The CDR3 length is 13 residues. V shed 1 base and J shed 7 bases, with 11 bases lying between them. Germline-derived CDR1 and CDR2 are SGHTA and FQGNSA. CDR3 protein: CASSLVQWREQYF. For the CDR3, the DNA is TGTGCCAGCAGCTTAGTTCAATGGCGGGAGCAGTACTTC.

The gene calls are TRBV10-3 and TRBJ1-5; TRBD1 matches 7 bases. The V segment lost 2 bases and the J segment 1 base; nucleotides outside the gene matches: 2. The CDR3 is 15 amino acids. CDR1 ENHRY and CDR2 SYGVKD come from the germline V gene. CDR3 in amino acids: CAISEDRASNQPQHF. In DNA form, the CDR3 reads TGTGCCATCAGTGAGGACAGGGCCAGCAATCAGCCCCAGCATTTT.

CDR3 DNA sequence: TGTGCCAGCAGCTTATCGGGGGGGAGCCCCGGGGAGACCCAGTACTTC. Its protein is CASSLSGGSPGETQYF. This rearrangement joins TRBV5-4 to TRBJ2-5; 8 positions match TRBD2. Germline-derived CDR1 and CDR2 are SGHNT and YYREEE (reference sequence). The CDR3 contains 16 residues. Losses at the gene ends were 2 bases for V and 5 bases for J; bases not matched to a gene: 11.

The chain joins TRBV9 to TRBJ1-2; TRBD1 might be the D (6 bases). The CDR3 has 13 residues. CDR1 is SGDLS, CDR2 YYNGEE, per germline. Trimming removed 4 bases from V and 4 bases from J, with 11 bases in between. DNA for the CDR3: TGTGCCAGCAGCCCGACAGGAGTCTATGGCTACACCTTC. As protein: CASSPTGVYGYTF.

The V gene is TRBV2, the J gene TRBJ1-6; the D gene is possibly TRBD1 (6 bases). The V gene lost 3 bases and the J gene lost 9 bases, with 12 bases spanning the gap. There are 14 residues in the CDR3. CDR1 and CDR2 from the germline V gene are SNHLY and FYNNEI. The CDR3 protein is CASSDVAGVSPLHF. The CDR3 coding sequence is TGTGCCAGCAGTGACGTGGCAGGGGTTTCACCCCTCCACTTT.

The V call is TRBV27, the J call TRBJ2-3, with 13 bases fitting TRBD2. This CDR3 spans 16 amino acids. The V gene end was trimmed by 5 bases and the J gene end by 3 bases; junction bases not matched to a gene: 5. Germline values: CDR1 MNHEY, CDR2 SMNVEV (reference sequence). This CDR3 is CASSSGTSGATDTQYF. The CDR3 bases are TGTGCCAGCAGTAGTGGGACTAGCGGGGCGACAGATACGCAGTATTTT.